The rows below give T cell receptor beta chains drawn from one sample of a study of blood T cells in healthy people across ages. TCRdb processed the 5' RACE reads anew with MiXCR; each CDR3 protein has one entry. The profile shows approximately 320,000 distinct CDR3 sequences, about 25% of them singletons. Sequencing was done on a sample of blood. These receptors were taken from a woman aged 65 to 85 in good health. CDR3s include the opening cysteine and the closing phenylalanine or tryptophan. The D gene is left open where the match is weak. Rows give clone size only sometimes, using once, few, many, or a class for an expanded clone.

length	V	size	J	D	DNA	CDR3
19	TRBV21-1	NA	TRBJ1-5	NA	TGTGCCAGCAGCGGAACATTACCGGGACACCCCAAGGCAGGTCAGCCCCAGCATTTT	CASSGTLPGHPKAGQPQHF
15	TRBV5-5	few	TRBJ1-3	NA	TGTGCCAGCAGTCAGATACAGGGCTCTGGAAACACCATATATTTT	CASSQIQGSGNTIYF
14	TRBV14	NA	TRBJ1-1	NA	TGTGCCAGCAGCCAAGTGCTCCAGAACACTGAAGCTTTCTTT	CASSQVLQNTEAFF
15	TRBV28	NA	TRBJ2-7	NA	TGTGCCAGCAGCGCTGTAGGGAACAGGGCCTACGAGCAGTACTTC	CASSAVGNRAYEQYF
15	TRBV7-2	NA	TRBJ1-1	NA	TGTGCCAGCAGCCCGAGGGGACAATCGAACACTGAAGCTTTCTTT	CASSPRGQSNTEAFF
15	TRBV20-1	few	TRBJ2-1	NA	TGCAGTGCCCCGGCCTCGGCTCGGGGAGACAATGAGCAGTTCTTC	CSAPASARGDNEQFF
13	TRBV5-1	NA	TRBJ2-7	NA	TGCGCCAGCAGCTTGGACTACTCCTACGAGCAGTACTTC	CASSLDYSYEQYF
15	TRBV28	few	TRBJ2-5	TRBD1	TGTGCCAGCAACGCCCCGGGACAGGGAGGGGAGACCCAGTACTTC	CASNAPGQGGETQYF
13	TRBV20-1	NA	TRBJ2-5	NA	TGCAGTGCCGCACTAGCAGGATACAATGAGCGGTTCTTC	CSAALAGYNERFF
13	TRBV5-1	NA	TRBJ2-2	NA	TGCGCCAGCAGCTCGGATGGGGCCGGGGAGCTGTTTTTT	CASSSDGAGELFF
17	TRBV7-8	NA	TRBJ2-2	NA	TGTGCCAGCTCTGCCTTGTCCAACCCATCGAACACCGGGGAGCTGTTTTTT	CASSALSNPSNTGELFF
15	TRBV12-3/TRBV12-4	NA	TRBJ1-1	NA	TGTGCCAGCACCTTGGGGGAGCTTAGGAACACTGAAGCTTTCTTT	CASTLGELRNTEAFF
17	TRBV7-8	NA	TRBJ1-1	NA	TGTGCCAGCAGCTTATTTCGGGTTCGGGGGGAGTACACTGAAGCTTTCTTT	CASSLFRVRGEYTEAFF
15	TRBV10-2	few	TRBJ1-1	TRBD1	TGCGCCAGCAGTGACTCCGGGACAGGGCGGACGGAAGCTTTCTTT	CASSDSGTGRTEAFF
15	TRBV20-1	once	TRBJ2-7	TRBD2	TGCAGTGCTAGAGAATTAGCGGGGCCCACCTACGCGCAGTACTTC	CSARELAGPTYAQYF
15	TRBV3-1	NA	TRBJ2-4	NA	TGTGCCAGCAGCCAAGGAGGAGCATCCAAAAACATTCAGTACTTC	CASSQGGASKNIQYF
13	TRBV20-1	few	TRBJ1-5	TRBD1	TGCAGTGCTAGGGACAGGGGGAGTGAGCCCCAGCATTTT	CSARDRGSEPQHF
15	TRBV29-1	few	TRBJ1-4	NA	TGCAGCGTTAAGGGTAGCGGGGGACCAGATGAAAAACTGTTTTTT	CSVKGSGGPDEKLFF
14	TRBV29-1	few	TRBJ1-2	NA	TGCAGCGCGGTGCAGGGAACCACTAACTATGGCTACACCTTC	CSAVQGTTNYGYTF
14	TRBV7-2	NA	TRBJ2-5	TRBD2	TGTGCCAGAAGCTCTCGACTAGCGTCTGAGACCCAGTACTTC	CARSSRLASETQYF
15	TRBV12-3/TRBV12-4	NA	TRBJ2-5	TRBD2	TGTGCCAGCAGTCCGAGGACTAGCGGGGTGGAGACCCAGTACTTC	CASSPRTSGVETQYF
13	TRBV20-1	NA	TRBJ1-2	TRBD1	TGCAGTGCTAGAAAGGACAGGGAAGGGGGCTACACCTTC	CSARKDREGGYTF
15	TRBV7-9	few	TRBJ2-1	TRBD1	TGTGCCAGCAGCTTAGGACAGGGGCCTAACAATGAGCAGTTCTTC	CASSLGQGPNNEQFF
16	TRBV4-2	NA	TRBJ2-1	TRBD2	TGTGCCAGCAGCCAAGTCATAGCGGGAGGCTACAATGAGCAGTTCTTC	CASSQVIAGGYNEQFF
13	TRBV7-9	NA	TRBJ2-7	NA	TGTGCCAGCAGCATGGACTCTTCCTACGAGCAGTACTTC	CASSMDSSYEQYF
18	TRBV7-9	NA	TRBJ2-5	TRBD2	TGTGCCAGCAGCTGGGGGTCTAGCGGGAGGGCCAGTCAAGAGACCCAGTACTTC	CASSWGSSGRASQETQYF
14	TRBV2	NA	TRBJ1-1	NA	TGTGCCAGCAGTTTTCAGGGTACCCTCACTGAAGCTTTCTTT	CASSFQGTLTEAFF
14	TRBV7-2	few	TRBJ2-5	NA	TGTGCCAGCAGCCCCAACGGAGGGGGGGAGACCCAGTACTTC	CASSPNGGGETQYF
15	TRBV28	few	TRBJ2-7	NA	TGTGCCAGCAGTTTGATCAGAGCGGGCACCTACGAGCAGTACTTC	CASSLIRAGTYEQYF
15	TRBV29-1	few	TRBJ2-5	TRBD2	TGCAACCACCCCACTAGCGGGAGAGCTCGGGAGACCCAGTACTTC	CNHPTSGRARETQYF
12	TRBV27	once	TRBJ2-2	NA	TGTGCCAGCAGCGTTCAAGGAGGGGAGCTGTTTTTT	CASSVQGGELFF
13	TRBV20-1	few	TRBJ2-1	NA	TGCAGTGCTAGAGTCTCCAGCGGCAATGAGCAGTTCTTC	CSARVSSGNEQFF
13	TRBV6-2/TRBV6-3	few	TRBJ2-1	NA	TGTGCCAGCAGTTACTCAGTGTACAATGAGCAGTTCTTC	CASSYSVYNEQFF
15	TRBV13	NA	TRBJ2-2	NA	TGTGCCAGCAGCTTTAGCGGACTGAACACCGGGGAGCTGTTTTTT	CASSFSGLNTGELFF
16	TRBV28	NA	TRBJ2-7	TRBD1	TGTGCCAGCAGTCTTCACACCGGGACAGGACCTTACGAGCAGTACTTC	CASSLHTGTGPYEQYF
16	TRBV28	few	TRBJ1-6	NA	TGTGCCAGCAGGGGATCAGGGGAGAAAGGAAATTCACCCCTCCACTTT	CASRGSGEKGNSPLHF
16	TRBV3-1	NA	TRBJ2-2	NA	TGTGCCAGCAGCCAAGGTGGCGGGCGAAACACCGGGGAGCTGTTTTTT	CASSQGGGRNTGELFF
14	TRBV18	few	TRBJ1-2	NA	TGTGCCAGCTCGCCCAGGACAGCCACATATGGCTACACCTTC	CASSPRTATYGYTF
13	TRBV11-2	many	TRBJ2-7	TRBD2	TGTGCCAGCAGCTTACGGGTCGGGAGGGATGAGTACTTC	CASSLRVGRDEYF
15	TRBV7-2	many	TRBJ1-3	NA	TGTGCCAGCAGCCCGGTGACTCAGGCTAGAAACACCATATATTTT	CASSPVTQARNTIYF
15	TRBV10-3	many	TRBJ1-4	NA	TGTGCCATCAGTGAGTCGAAGGCAACTAATGAAAAACTGTTTTTT	CAISESKATNEKLFF
14	TRBV4-1	NA	TRBJ2-7	NA	TGCGCCAGCAGCCCCCCTGGGCTTTCCGACGAGCAGTACTTC	CASSPPGLSDEQYF